This entry is about one T cell receptor beta chain. Its antigen is undetermined. Every one of the donors was a Caucasian adult that lived in Nashville, Tennessee. Trimming left V 2 bases short and J 3 bases short, with 8 bases between. This CDR3 is 14 amino acids long. Per the germline V gene, CDR1 is LGHNA and CDR2 is YSLEER. This sample was taken from a study of shared clonotypes between healthy human individuals. Whole-study results and caveats: Unshared clonotypes carried lower generation probabilities than those common to all four donors.

TCRdb's copy holds only in-frame clones and misses some; the assay was immunoSEQ multiplex PCR. Of 2 million to 2.5 million clones detected, approximately 96% appear once; the ten largest clones hold over 0.1%. The receptor comes from a man aged 18 to 29 in good health. Sequencing input: naive CD4+ T cells sorted from blood. Subset: CD45RA+ positively selected. The chain couples TRBV4-3 to TRBJ2-1; no firm D call. CDR3: CASSQSELYNEQFF. CDR3 nucleotide sequence: TGCGCCAGCAGCCAATCGGAACTCTACAATGAGCAGTTCTTC.